One TCR beta chain is described in this entry. What it binds is not known. CDR1 is SGDLS, CDR2 YYNGEE, per germline. Trimming took 7 bases from V and 2 from J, leaving 11 bases between them. This CDR3 comprises 13 residues. This specimen belongs to a study of T-cell reconstitution after alpha-beta-depleted transplantation in children. Whole-study findings and limits: Reported findings indicate that, about two months after transplant, alpha-beta T cells came from several hundred expanded clones, which were derived from non-depleted graft cells. In some patients, recipient T cells and intrathymic progenitors surviving conditioning explained high day-60 diversity. When one year had passed after transplant, most T-cell counts and diversity came from newly produced T cells.

During its preparation, the TCRbeta library received unique molecular identifiers. MiXCR was run by TCRdb on the PCR reads, yielding one entry per CDR3 protein. The sample carries 540,000 or so distinct CDR3 sequences, roughly 24% recorded once. The starting material was PBMCs, mostly from graft donor cells, obtained 360 days after TCRalphabeta/CD19-depleted stem cell transplant. The origin of this receptor is a boy under two years old who had a stem cell transplant for acute myeloid leukemia, so the T cells may come from the graft donor. J is TRBJ2-3 and V is TRBV9; the D gene is possibly TRBD1 (6 bases). Here the CDR3 reads CASATGFTDTQYF. The CDR3 DNA follows: TGTGCCAGCGCGACAGGTTTCACAGATACGCAGTATTTT.